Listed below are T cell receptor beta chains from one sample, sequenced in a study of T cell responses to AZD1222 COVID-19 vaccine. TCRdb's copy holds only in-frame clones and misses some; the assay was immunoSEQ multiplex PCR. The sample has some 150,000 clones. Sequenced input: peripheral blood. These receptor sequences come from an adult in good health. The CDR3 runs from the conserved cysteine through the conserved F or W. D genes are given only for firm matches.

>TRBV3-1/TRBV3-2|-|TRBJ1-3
TGTGCCAGCAGCCCCCGACAGACCCTCTCTGGAAACACCATATATTTT
CASSPRQTLSGNTIYF
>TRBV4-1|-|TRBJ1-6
TGCGCCAGCAGCCAAGACGGGGGGCCCGGACCCCTCCACTTT
CASSQDGGPGPLHF
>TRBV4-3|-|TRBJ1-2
TGCGCCAGCAGCCAAGATCTCTGGGGGGATGGCTACACCTTC
CASSQDLWGDGYTF
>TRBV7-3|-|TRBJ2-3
TGTGCCAGCAGCCCCCCGGGCCTACCAATAAGCGGGCAGTATTTT
CASSPPGLPISGQYF
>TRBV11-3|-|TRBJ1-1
TGTGCCAGCAGAGCTAACACTGAAGCTTTCTTT
CASRANTEAFF
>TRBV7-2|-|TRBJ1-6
TGTGCCAGCAGCAAGCCGACAGTCAGCTCCTATAATTCACCCCTCCACTTT
CASSKPTVSSYNSPLHF
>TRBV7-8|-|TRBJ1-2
TGTGCCAGCAGTTGGACAGACTCTAACTATGGCTACACCTTC
CASSWTDSNYGYTF
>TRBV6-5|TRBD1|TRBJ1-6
TGTGCCAGCAGTTCGAGCAGGGGGTCTTATTCACCCCTCCACTTT
CASSSSRGSYSPLHF
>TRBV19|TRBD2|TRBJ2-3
TGTGCCAGTAGTATCGCGACTAGCGGGGGGGCAGATACGCAGTATTTT
CASSIATSGGADTQYF
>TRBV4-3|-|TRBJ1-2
TGCGCCAGCAGCCCCAAGACCGAGTTTGGTTATGGCTACACCTTC
CASSPKTEFGYGYTF
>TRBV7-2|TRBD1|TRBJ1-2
TGTGCCAGCAGCTTAGAATATAGGGGGCAAATGGGTGGCTACACCTTC
CASSLEYRGQMGGYTF
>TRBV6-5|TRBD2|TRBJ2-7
TGTGCCAGCAGTTACCGGCTAGCGGGGGGGGAGCAGTACTTC
CASSYRLAGGEQYF
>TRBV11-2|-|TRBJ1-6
TGTGCCAGCAGCTTAGCATGGGATTCACCCCTCCACTTT
CASSLAWDSPLHF
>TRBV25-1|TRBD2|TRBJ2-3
TGTGCCAGCAGTGCTCGACTAGCGGAGAGCACAGATACGCAGTATTTT
CASSARLAESTDTQYF
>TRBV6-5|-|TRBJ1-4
TGTGCCAGCAGGTCACAAGTGGACGGAATAAAACTGTTTTTT
CASRSQVDGIKLFF
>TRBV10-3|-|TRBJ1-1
TGTGCCATCAGTGACGGCAGTGTCGCTGAAGCTTTCTTT
CAISDGSVAEAFF
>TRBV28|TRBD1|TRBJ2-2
TGTGCCAGCAGTTCCGGGACAGGGATGAACACCGGGGAGCTGTTTTTT
CASSSGTGMNTGELFF
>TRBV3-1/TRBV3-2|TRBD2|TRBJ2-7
TGTGCCAGCAGCCAAAGCGGGGTCAGCTACGAGCAGTACTTC
CASSQSGVSYEQYF
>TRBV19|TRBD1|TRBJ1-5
TGTGCCAGTAGTATTACAGGGGGTAAACAGCCCCAGCATTTT
CASSITGGKQPQHF
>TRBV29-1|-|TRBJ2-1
TGCAGCGCGTCTTACAGCTCCTACAATGAGCAGTTCTTC
CSASYSSYNEQFF
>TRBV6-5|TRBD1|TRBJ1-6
TGTGCCAGCAGGACAACCGGGACAGGGGATTCACCCCTCCACTTT
CASRTTGTGDSPLHF
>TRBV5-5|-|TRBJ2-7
TGTGCCAGCAACCTGGGGGCAGGGGAGGTGGCCTACGAGCAGTACTTC
CASNLGAGEVAYEQYF
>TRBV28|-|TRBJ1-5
TGTGCCAGCAGTTCCTTGAATCAGCCCCAGCATTTT
CASSSLNQPQHF